Described below is a single TCR beta chain sequence and its context. Original methodology: Junction-only sequences without quality scores were provided by ImmunoSEQ, so filtering was different. TCRdb keeps only in-frame clones here, not all; method: immunoSEQ multiplex PCR. V and J calls and clone size are those listed in that table; D and trimming were worked out from the DNA. The table records 2 million to 3 million clones, over 85% of them present only once. These data originate in a study of shared clonotypes between healthy human individuals. The CDR3 length is 16 residues. Germline V lookup: CDR1 MNHNY, CDR2 SVGAGI (reference sequence). J gave up 2 bases and V 5 bases, and 1 base lay outside the gene matches.

The clonotype was recovered from a man aged 18-30 years in good health. Some clones in this sample may be carry-over from other donors' samples. J is TRBJ2-2 and V is TRBV6-6, with TRBD2 matching over 14 bases. The sequenced sample consisted of naive CD4+ T cells from PBMCs. As to subset: CD45RA+ positively selected. CDR3 DNA: TGTGCCAGCAGTGGGACTAGCGGGAGCAACACCGGGGAGCTGTTTTTT. Translated, it gives CASSGTSGSNTGELFF.